This TCR beta chain emerged from a study of T cell responses to AZD1222 COVID-19 vaccine. Study summary: Samples with a second dose at about 4 or about 12 weeks were pooled together.

Findings and limits, study-wide: Clonal diversity may have been underestimated in mostly white British donors.

Sequenced by immunoSEQ multiplex PCR; TCRdb stores in-frame clones only, minus some. The profile covers 250,000 or so clones, with over 90% appearing a single time and around 0.58% taken by the ten largest. The CDR3 has 16 residues. The germline V and J ends were trimmed by 0 bases and 4 bases, with 13 bases remaining between them. CDR1 is LGHDT, CDR2 YNNKEL, per germline (reference sequence). Turning to this clone: The antigen is unknown.

The clonotype was recovered from an adult in good health. V is TRBV3-1 (or the pseudogene TRBV3-2) and J is TRBJ1-3; D remains ambiguous. The sample was peripheral blood, taken on day 0 of AZD1222 vaccination. CDR3 in DNA: TGTGCCAGCAGCCAAGAGTCAGAGGGAGGAGGAAACACCATATATTTT. This encodes CASSQESEGGGNTIYF.